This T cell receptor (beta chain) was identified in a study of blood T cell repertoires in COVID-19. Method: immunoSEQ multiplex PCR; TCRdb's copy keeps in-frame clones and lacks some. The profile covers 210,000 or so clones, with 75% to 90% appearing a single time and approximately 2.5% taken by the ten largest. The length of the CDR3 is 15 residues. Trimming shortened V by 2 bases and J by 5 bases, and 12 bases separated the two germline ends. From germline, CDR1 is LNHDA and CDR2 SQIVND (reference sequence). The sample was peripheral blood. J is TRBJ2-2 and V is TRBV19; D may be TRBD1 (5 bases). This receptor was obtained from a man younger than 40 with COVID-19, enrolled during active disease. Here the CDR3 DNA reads TGTGCCAGTAGTATACCCAGGGTGGGGACCGGGGAGCTGTTTTTT. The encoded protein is CASSIPRVGTGELFF.